This T cell receptor (beta chain) derives from a study of T-cell memory formation after mild COVID-19 listed by TCRdb under 2021. Some background on the complete study: TCR sequence clusters from the two donors were largely donor specific. T-cell clones expanding and contracting after mild COVID-19 in two donors were tracked by longitudinal TCRalpha and TCRbeta repertoire sequencing. The cohort was made up of two young adult volunteers, one female and one male, who were previously healthy. What the study reported, not specific to this receptor: Only a couple of mild cases were covered by the study, and larger cohorts that include severe cases with pre-infection samples were considered necessary. Clones that contracted from day 15 to 85 showed balanced CD4/CD8 phenotypes, whereas a second wave of clones that expanded from day 15 to 37 leaned towards CD4+. SARS-CoV-2 specificity was not confirmed for the second-wave clones peaking on day 37. The detection of some responding clones in pre-infection memory suggests that pre-existing cross-reactive memory T cells joined the SARS-CoV-2 response. Contracting CD4+ clones were found mainly in CM and EM memory subsets, while CD8+ clones were enriched in EMRA.

PBMCs were isolated by Ficoll-Paque density gradient centrifugation. The germline V gene specifies MDHEN as CDR1 and SYDVKM as CDR2. The CDR3 spans 16 residues, from the cysteine through the phenylalanine. Solely the CDR3 DNA is kept, with 48 bases framed from the first base. The junction carries 9 bases between V and J, which are trimmed by 3 bases and 0 bases respectively. This clonotype was recorded many times. Its specific antigen is unknown. No much larger clonotype is one base removed from it; base qualities were not supplied. The sequencing machine was an Illumina NovaSeq 6000. TCRalpha and TCRbeta cDNA libraries were built by 5'RACE with constant-segment primers, adding sample barcodes and unique molecular identifiers. RNA was extracted from every sample with Trizol reagent. Amplification of the libraries took two PCR steps, and the second step added a second sample barcode plus Illumina TruSeq adapters. Sequencing of libraries was performed on an Illumina NovaSeq with 2 x 150 bp paired-end reads. Per the source publication's procedure: The reads were demultiplexed and collapsed into UMI-guided consensus sequences using migec v1.2.7. With mixcr v2.1.11, UMI consensuses were aligned to TRA and TRB V and J templates and assembled into clonotypes. A clonotype was counted as expanded or contracted only if both edgeR and NoisET called the change significant, with noise models trained on biological replicates. edgeR calls used a false discovery rate-adjusted p below 0.01 and a log2 fold-change threshold of 1. As an exploratory analysis of dynamics, PCA with hierarchical clustering was applied to max-normalized trajectories of the 1000 most abundant clonotypes. Separately sequenced CD4+ and CD8+ repertoires were used to assign a CD4 or CD8 phenotype to each responding clone. Through fastp at Q25 and MiXCR, TCRdb rebuilt clones from the public reads, retaining in-frame beta chains. One record per CDR3 amino acid sequence lists the most common genes and DNA. The V and J calls follow TCRdb's processing rather than the paper's. Recorded for this sample are under 40,000 distinct CDR3 sequences; roughly 7.5% of them occurred a single time. The ten largest make up around 28% of the sample.

Source material: PBMCs or a T cell subset sorted from them (not recorded which). This chain joins TRBV28 to TRBJ1-6; a weak D assignment points to TRBD1 (6 bases agree). The TCR was taken from a man between 18 and 35 years old who had mild COVID-19 (a few samples of this study predate the infection). The sample titles of this study are shuffled in the database, so cell type and time point are left out; the donor was told from shared clones. The nucleotide sequence reads TGTGCCAGCAGTTTTGCAGGGGACTCCTATAATTCACCCCTCCACTTT. It translates to CASSFAGDSYNSPLHF.